This T cell receptor (beta chain) emerged from a study of PD-1 blockade in classical Hodgkin lymphoma. Study-level background: Nivolumab dosed at 3 mg/kg went to patients intravenously every 2 weeks.

CDR1 and CDR2 from the germline V gene are PRHDT and FYEKMQ (reference sequence). V lost 5 bases, J lost 2 bases, and 7 bases stayed unmatched. The CDR3 has 16 amino acids. Study-wide results and limits: At C4D1, TCR diversity had climbed significantly for CD4+ cells, though not for CD8+ cells. Similar baseline diversity was found in complete responders and newly diagnosed patients.

Each and every patient relapsed after autologous stem cell transplantation, and patients got differing brentuximab vedotin exposure. The patients, who had relapsed/refractory classical Hodgkin lymphoma, achieved best responses of complete response, partial response or progressive disease. Sequencing was performed with immunoSEQ multiplex PCR; in TCRdb, only in-frame clones are kept and a portion is missing. The data contain around 40,000 clones, roughly 73% of them singletons. In the case of this clone: Its target is not known.

This TCR was recovered from a human donor with classical Hodgkin lymphoma. J is TRBJ2-1 and V is TRBV13; 9 nucleotides line up with TRBD1. The sample was peripheral blood mononuclear cells (PBMCs), taken at baseline. CDR3 nucleotides: TGTGCCAGCAGCCCGACCGGGACAGGGACCTACAATGAGCAGTTCTTC. Protein sequence: CASSPTGTGTYNEQFF.